The entry below describes one T cell receptor (beta chain). As yet, its antigen is unknown. The data were taken from a study of T cells in tuberculosis. CDR1 and CDR2 from the germline V gene are MGHRA and YSYEKL. V lost 3 bases to trimming and J lost 5 bases; unmatched junction nucleotides: 14. This CDR3 has 17 amino acids. Patients were newly diagnosed, HIV-seronegative, and aged 18 or older. Positive smear microscopy and/or M. tuberculosis culture confirmed active disease. Study-level points and caveats: Smaller distances to GMM-specific TCRs suggested their expansion in active tuberculosis.

TCRdb's table, derived via immunoSEQ multiplex PCR, lists solely in-frame clones and lacks some. The sample lists roughly 10,000 clones; 94% were seen once. The material sequenced was PBMCs. The TCR comes from an adult with tuberculosis. The chain has TRBV4-1 and TRBJ2-3, with 7 positions matching TRBD2. This CDR3 is CASSQGVVAGSKDTQYF. CDR3 DNA sequence: TGCGCCAGCAGCCAGGGGGTGGTAGCGGGTAGTAAAGATACGCAGTATTTT.